The 17 T cell receptor beta chains given below trace back to one sample, sequenced in a study of vaccination effects on CD4 cells after COVID-19. When 10 to 11 days of culture had elapsed, CD4+ T cells were isolated. Libraries were prepared by immunoSEQ multiplex PCR; TCRdb keeps only in-frame clonotypes and omits some of them. This table has more than 30,000 clones, more than 75% appearing once. The antigens of these receptors remain unknown. The sequencing used CD4+ T cells from PBMCs cultured without peptide, collected before COVID-19 vaccination. Receptor source: a human donor who received a COVID-19 vaccine.

The genes are TRBV9 and TRBJ2-6; TRBD2 matches at 7 bases. The germline gives CDR1 SGDLS, CDR2 YYNGEE. The CDR3 is 15 amino acids. With V trimmed by 4 bases and J by 2 bases, 3 bases remained unmatched. DNA of the CDR3: TGTGCCAGCAGCCCCCGGGGGGCTGGGGCCAACGTCCTGACTTTC. Translation gives CASSPRGAGANVLTF.

J is TRBJ2-4 and V is TRBV6-6; D ambiguous. V lost 5 bases and J lost 1, with 12 bases in between. Germline V gene lookup returns CDR1 MNHNY and CDR2 SVGAGI (reference sequence). The CDR3 is made up of 15 amino acids. As DNA, the CDR3 is TGTGCCAGCAGTCATACTACCCTGGCCAAAAACATTCAGTACTTC. It specifies CASSHTTLAKNIQYF.

V usage is TRBV6-5 and J usage is TRBJ2-5; D may be TRBD2 (6 bases). V was clipped by 4 bases and J by 5 bases, with 14 bases between them. The CDR3 loop spans 14 amino acids. In germline, CDR1 is MNHEY, CDR2 SVGAGI. The CDR3 loop is CASSLRVAAETQYF. The CDR3 bases are TGTGCCAGCAGTTTAAGGGTAGCGGCGGAGACCCAGTACTTC.

The V call is TRBV2, the J call TRBJ2-5; 8 positions agree with TRBD1. J gave up 5 bases and V 5 bases, and 10 bases lay outside the gene matches. The CDR3 has 15 amino acids. Germline CDR1 SNHLY, CDR2 FYNNEI. DNA for the CDR3: TGTGCCAGCAGTCTTGACAGGGGTGGAGGGGAGACCCAGTACTTC. This gives the protein CASSLDRGGGETQYF.

As DNA, the CDR3 is TGTGCCAGCAGCGTAGGCTCGAGCGGGGGGTTGATCTATGAGCAGTTCTTC. Amino acid sequence: CASSVGSSGGLIYEQFF. V and J are TRBV9 and TRBJ2-1, with 9 bases lining up with TRBD2. CDR1 and CDR2 (germline): SGDLS, YYNGEE. With 0 bases clipped from V and 8 bases from J, the junction kept 12 bases outside the gene matches. The CDR3 sequence is 17 residues long.

V usage is TRBV3-1 (or the pseudogene TRBV3-2) and J usage is TRBJ2-1; a weak D match, TRBD1 (5 bases). The V gene's germline CDR1 is LGHDT and CDR2 YNNKEL (reference sequence). The CDR3 has 15 residues. The ends were cut back, 3 bases at V and 5 bases at J, with 14 bases in the middle. CDR3: CASSQSRVAHNEQFF. The CDR3 bases are TGTGCCAGCAGCCAGTCCAGGGTGGCTCACAATGAGCAGTTCTTC.

This chain links TRBV6-1 with TRBJ2-7; D remains ambiguous. Germline V gene lookup returns CDR1 MNHNS and CDR2 SASEGT. The V end lost 2 bases, the J end lost 3 bases, and 11 bases lay between the germline ends. The CDR3 is made up of 14 amino acids. The CDR3 sequence is CASSELNSNYEQYV. For the CDR3, the DNA is TGTGCCAGCAGTGAATTGAACAGTAACTACGAGCAGTACGTC.

This clone is a singleton in its sample. The V gene is TRBV7-9, the J gene TRBJ2-3; TRBD1 matches at 10 bases. This CDR3 is 16 amino acids long. Germline V gene data show CDR1 as SEHNR and CDR2 as FQNEAQ (reference sequence). After removal of 4 bases from V and 1 base from J, the junction contained 5 bases not matched to a gene. CDR3 sequence: CASSSRQGARTDTQYF. CDR3 sequence (DNA): TGTGCCAGCAGCTCCAGACAGGGGGCTCGCACAGATACGCAGTATTTT.

This rearrangement joins TRBV24-1 to TRBJ1-3; D might be TRBD1 (5 bases). V lost 3 bases and J 1 base, leaving 9 bases between the germline ends. CDR1 and CDR2 (germline): KGHDR, SFDVKD. CDR3 length: 15 amino acids. The CDR3 spells CATSDGGGSGNTIYF. In nucleotides, the CDR3 is TGTGCCACCAGTGATGGGGGTGGATCTGGAAACACCATATATTTT.

The chain joins TRBV24-1 to TRBJ2-3, with 8 bases matching TRBD2. Germline values: CDR1 KGHDR, CDR2 SFDVKD. After removal of 5 bases from V and 5 bases from J, the junction contained 2 bases not matched to a gene. The CDR3 runs to 13 residues. The CDR3 DNA follows: TGTGCCACCAGTGCAGCGGGGGTAGATACGCAGTATTTT. Translated: CATSAAGVDTQYF.

The sample holds a few counts of this clone. This sequence joins TRBV29-1 and TRBJ1-2; no firm D call. From germline, CDR1 is SQVTM and CDR2 ANQGSEA. The CDR3 runs to 11 residues. Trimming cost V 6 bases and J 5 bases, with 10 bases left between them. CDR3 in DNA: TGCAGCGTGGGAGCAGAGTATGGCTACACCTTC. Protein product: CSVGAEYGYTF.

The rearrangement uses TRBV11-2 and TRBJ1-5, with a tentative D call TRBD1 (6 bases). Trimming cost V 2 bases and J 3 bases, with 11 bases left between them. Germline loops: CDR1 SGHAT, CDR2 FQNNGV. The CDR3 totals 15 residues. The CDR3 here is CASSLRGSDNQPQHF. The CDR3 region has the DNA TGTGCCAGCAGCTTAAGGGGGTCTGACAATCAGCCCCAGCATTTT. The full variable domain, its missing parts supplied by reference TRBV11-2 and TRBJ1-5, is EAGVAQSPRYKIIEKRQSVAFWCNPISGHATLYWYQQILGQGPKLLIQFQNNGVVDDSQLPKDRFSAERLKGVDSTLKIQPAKLEDSAVYLCASSLRGSDNQPQHFGDGTRLSIL.

V and J are TRBV7-5 and TRBJ1-2. TRBV7-5 is listed as a pseudogene. This CDR3 has 13 residues. The CDR3 loop reads CARSPEGEDGYTF. The DNA for the CDR3 is TGTGCCAGAAGCCCAGAGGGGGAGGACGGCTACACCTTC.

Here the CDR3 reads CASSRSIGRNYGYTF. CDR3 nucleotides: TGTGCCAGCAGCCGCTCGATCGGACGGAACTATGGCTACACCTTC. The gene calls are TRBV25-1 and TRBJ1-2; D unresolved. The CDR3 has 15 residues. V lost 6 bases and J lost 2, with 16 bases in between. The germline CDR1 and CDR2 sequences are MGHDK and SYGVNS.

This clone was detected only a few times. The chain recombines TRBV6-2 or TRBV6-3 with TRBJ2-1; D unresolved. The CDR3 spans 15 residues. The V end was cut by 5 bases, the J end by 4 bases, with 15 bases between. Germline values: CDR1 MNHEY, CDR2 SVGEGT. The CDR3 coding sequence is TGTGCCAGCAGTCCCCAAGTCGCGGCTTACAATGAGCAGTTCTTC. It specifies CASSPQVAAYNEQFF.

This clone was observed a handful of times. The chain recombines TRBV5-6 with TRBJ2-7; TRBD2 agrees at 11 bases. Trimming cost V 2 bases and J 2 bases; bases outside gene matches: 0. This CDR3 comprises 14 residues. Germline CDR1 and CDR2: SGHDT and YYEEEE. CDR3 bases: TGTGCCAGCAGCTTTAGCGGGGGGGCCTACGAGCAGTACGTC. Translating gives CASSFSGGAYEQYV.

This rearrangement joins TRBV7-9 to TRBJ1-4; D remains unclear. Looked up from germline, CDR1 is SEHNR and CDR2 is FQNEAQ (reference sequence). V was shortened by 1 base and J by 4 bases, with 10 bases between the two germline ends. The CDR3 spans 15 residues. DNA of the CDR3: TGTGCCAGCAGCTTAGGCCAGGCAATTAATGAAAAACTGTTTTTT. Translating it yields CASSLGQAINEKLFF.